This entry lists 11 T cell receptor beta chains sequenced from one sample in a study of shared clonotypes between healthy human individuals. Method: immunoSEQ multiplex PCR; TCRdb's copy keeps in-frame clones and lacks some. The data show some 2,000,000 clones, 95% seen once. What was sequenced was naive CD4+ T cells sorted from blood. Sample subset: CD45RA+ positively selected. The receptors were sampled from a man aged 18 to 29 in good health.

The genes are TRBV29-1 and TRBJ2-3, with D hard to call. This CDR3 is built from 11 residues. Trimming pared 7 bases from V and 5 bases from J, leaving 10 bases between. The germline gives CDR1 SQVTM, CDR2 ANQGSEA. Here the CDR3 DNA reads TGCAGCGCGTACGAGGAAGATACGCAGTATTTT. It yields the protein CSAYEEDTQYF.

The rearrangement uses TRBV6-5 and TRBJ1-2; possible D gene TRBD1, 6 bases. The CDR3 is made up of 15 amino acids. Germline V gene data show CDR1 as MNHEY and CDR2 as SVGAGI. The V end was cut by 0 bases, the J end by 8 bases, with 16 bases between. The CDR3 here is CASSYSAGGAGGYTF. The CDR3 DNA sequence: TGTGCCAGCAGTTACTCAGCTGGGGGCGCAGGAGGCTACACCTTC.

V is TRBV11-2 and J is TRBJ2-1; a possible D gene is TRBD1 (7 bases). Germline loops: CDR1 SGHAT, CDR2 FQNNGV. Trimming removed 0 bases at V and 7 bases at J, with 13 bases between. CDR3 length: 15 residues. The CDR3 nucleotides are TGTGCCAGCAGCTTAGATGGGGCAGGGGGGAATGAGCAGTTCTTC. The encoded protein is CASSLDGAGGNEQFF.

The chain carries TRBV10-3 and TRBJ2-7, with TRBD1 matching 9 bases. CDR1 ENHRY and CDR2 SYGVKD come from the germline V gene. V shed 5 bases and J 6 bases; nucleotides not matched to a gene: 5. This CDR3 is 13 amino acids long. DNA of the CDR3: TGTGCCATCAGTCAGGGACAGGGTTTCGAGCAGTACTTC. It encodes CAISQGQGFEQYF.

The chain is built from TRBV2 and TRBJ1-5, with no clear D. The germline V gene encodes CDR1 SNHLY and CDR2 FYNNEI. V dropped 8 bases and J dropped 1 base, with 9 bases sitting between them. This CDR3 is 13 amino acids long. CDR3 in amino acids: CASALDSNQPQHF. The DNA of the CDR3 is TGTGCCAGCGCCCTCGACAGCAATCAGCCCCAGCATTTT.

This clone was seen once. The rearrangement links TRBV30 to TRBJ2-3, with D uncertain. V was trimmed by 2 bases and J by 4 bases, leaving 7 bases between them. The CDR3 has 12 amino acids. Looked up from germline, CDR1 is GTSNPN and CDR2 is SVGIG (reference sequence). The CDR3 spells CAWSSIADTQYF. DNA for the CDR3: TGTGCCTGGAGTTCGATCGCAGATACGCAGTATTTT.

As DNA, the CDR3 is TGTGCCAGCAGCTATAGCGGGCGGCAGGGGGCGCGCAATGAGCAGTTCTTC. It is translated as CASSYSGRQGARNEQFF. The chain has TRBV7-2 and TRBJ2-1; TRBD1 is a possible D gene (8 bases). V gave up 4 bases and J gave up 6 bases, with 22 bases separating them. The CDR3 runs to 17 residues. CDR1 SGHTA and CDR2 FQGNSA come from the germline V gene. The full variable domain, completed using reference TRBV7-2 and TRBJ2-1, is GAGVSQSPSNKVTEKGKDVELRCDPISGHTALYWYRQSLGQGLEFLIYFQGNSAPDKSGLPSDRFSAERTGGSVSTLTIQRTQQEDSAVYLCASSYSGRQGARNEQFFGPGTRLTVL.

As regards this clone: Other nucleotide sequences from this sample produce the same CDR3. The CDR3 DNA reads as TGTGCCAGCAGCCTCGACTACGAGCAGTACTTC. The encoded protein is CASSLDYEQYF. V gene TRBV5-6 combines with J gene TRBJ2-7; D unresolved. The CDR3 covers 11 residues. Germline lookup yields CDR1 SGHDT and CDR2 YYEEEE. Trimming took 4 bases from V and 3 from J, leaving 5 bases between them.

This clone turned up a few times. The chain employs TRBV6-5 and TRBJ2-7; D not resolved. With 2 bases removed from V and 2 bases from J, the gap between germline ends came to 7 bases. Germline CDR1 reads MNHEY; CDR2 reads SVGAGI. The CDR3 has 13 residues. The CDR3 nucleotides read TGTGCCAGCAGTTACACCAGCACCTACGAGCAGTACTTC. Translated: CASSYTSTYEQYF.

This clone was found once. The chain carries TRBV29-1 and TRBJ1-1; the D gene is possibly TRBD1 (5 bases). The CDR3 length is 12 residues. The V end was cut by 7 bases, the J end by 1 base, with 10 bases between. Germline V gives CDR1 SQVTM, CDR2 ANQGSEA. The CDR3 here is CSASRANTEAFF. The DNA of the CDR3 is TGCAGCGCTAGCAGGGCGAACACTGAAGCTTTCTTT.

The rearrangement joins TRBV2 to TRBJ1-5; D is uncertain. In germline, CDR1 is SNHLY, CDR2 FYNNEI. Trimming removed 7 bases at V and 3 bases at J, with 13 bases between. There are 14 residues in the CDR3. This chain's CDR3 is CASNSYGDNQPQHF. CDR3 nucleotides: TGTGCCAGCAATTCCTATGGAGACAATCAGCCCCAGCATTTT.